The present TCR beta chain was sequenced within a study of blood T cells in healthy people across ages. A second PCR of about 7 to 12 cycles used a sample-barcoded 5' primer and a J-beta primer mix. TCRdb recomputed calls from the 5' RACE reads with MiXCR, one row per CDR3 protein. The repertoire holds some 670,000 distinct CDR3 sequences, under 65% seen once, with about 14% in the top ten. Trimming pared 3 bases from V and 5 bases from J, leaving 10 bases between. This CDR3 has 13 residues. The chain links TRBV12-3 or TRBV12-4 to TRBJ1-1; D gene unclear. The specimen sequenced was blood. This clonotype was obtained from a woman at least 80 years old in good health. The CDR3 DNA follows: TGTGCCAGCAGTTTGAACAGCGGGACTGAAGCTTTCTTT. It codes for CASSLNSGTEAFF.